This T cell receptor (beta chain) is drawn from a study of early T cells in non-severe SARS-CoV-2 infection. TCRdb reprocessed the 5' RACE reads via MiXCR and lists one record per CDR3 protein. Of roughly 41,000 distinct CDR3 sequences listed, over 4% were seen once; the top ten hold around 4.9%. This clonotype was seen at least ten times. The sequence was obtained from an adult who was a healthcare worker with PCR-confirmed SARS-CoV-2 infection or an uninfected control (not recorded which). The source material was whole blood.

This CDR3 is CASSLRGPTMNTEAFF. As DNA, the CDR3 is TGTGCCAGCAGCTTACGCGGCCCAACAATGAACACTGAAGCTTTCTTT. The J gene is TRBJ1-1, the V gene TRBV7-8; D is ambiguous. V lost 2 bases to trimming and J lost 0 bases, with 13 bases between them. The CDR3 has 16 residues. From germline, CDR1 is SGHVS and CDR2 FQNEAQ.